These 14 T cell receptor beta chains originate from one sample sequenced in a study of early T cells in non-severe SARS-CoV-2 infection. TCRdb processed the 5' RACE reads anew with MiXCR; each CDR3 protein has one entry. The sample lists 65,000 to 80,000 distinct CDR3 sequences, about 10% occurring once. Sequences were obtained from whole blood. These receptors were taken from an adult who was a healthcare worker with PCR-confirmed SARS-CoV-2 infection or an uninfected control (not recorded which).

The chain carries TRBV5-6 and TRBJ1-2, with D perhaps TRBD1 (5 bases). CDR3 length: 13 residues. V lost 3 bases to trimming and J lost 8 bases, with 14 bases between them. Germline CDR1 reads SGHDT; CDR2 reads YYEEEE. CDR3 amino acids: CASSWGRRAGYTF. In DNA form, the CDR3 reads TGTGCCAGCAGCTGGGGTCGCAGGGCCGGCTACACCTTC. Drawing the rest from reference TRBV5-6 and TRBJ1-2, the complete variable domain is DAGVTQSPTHLIKTRGQQVTLRCSPKSGHDTVSWYQQALGQGPQFIFQYYEEEERQRGNFPDRFSGHQFPNYSSELNVNALLLGDSALYLCASSWGRRAGYTFGSGTRLTVV.

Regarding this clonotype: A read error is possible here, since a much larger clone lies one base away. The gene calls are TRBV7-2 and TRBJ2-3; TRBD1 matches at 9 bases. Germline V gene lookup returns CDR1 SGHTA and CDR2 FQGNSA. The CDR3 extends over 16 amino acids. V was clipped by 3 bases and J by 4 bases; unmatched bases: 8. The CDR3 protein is CASSLGTGYSADTQYF. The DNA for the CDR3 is TGTGCCAGCAGCTTGGGGACAGGGTATTCGGCAGATACGCAGTATTTT.

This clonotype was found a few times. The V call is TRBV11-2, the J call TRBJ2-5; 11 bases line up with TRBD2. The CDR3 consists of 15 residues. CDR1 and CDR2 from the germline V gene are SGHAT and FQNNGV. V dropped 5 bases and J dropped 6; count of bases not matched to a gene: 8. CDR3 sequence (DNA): TGTGCCAGCAGCCCGGCGACTAGCGGGGTAAAGACCCAGTACTTC. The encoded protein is CASSPATSGVKTQYF.

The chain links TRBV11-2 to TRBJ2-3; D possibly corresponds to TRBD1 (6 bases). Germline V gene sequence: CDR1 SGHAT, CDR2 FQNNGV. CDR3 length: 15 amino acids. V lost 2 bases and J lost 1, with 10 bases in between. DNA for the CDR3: TGTGCCAGCAGCTTACAGGGGTCGGGCACAGATACGCAGTATTTT. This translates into CASSLQGSGTDTQYF. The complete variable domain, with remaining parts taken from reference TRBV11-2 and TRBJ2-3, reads EAGVAQSPRYKIIEKRQSVAFWCNPISGHATLYWYQQILGQGPKLLIQFQNNGVVDDSQLPKDRFSAERLKGVDSTLKIQPAKLEDSAVYLCASSLQGSGTDTQYFGPGTRLTVL.

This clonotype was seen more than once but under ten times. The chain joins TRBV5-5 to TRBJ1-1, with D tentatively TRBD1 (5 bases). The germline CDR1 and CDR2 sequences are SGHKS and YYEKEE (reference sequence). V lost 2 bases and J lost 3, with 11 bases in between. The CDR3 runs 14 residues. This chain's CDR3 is CASSFMGRDTEAFF. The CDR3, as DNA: TGTGCCAGCAGCTTTATGGGGCGGGACACTGAAGCTTTCTTT.

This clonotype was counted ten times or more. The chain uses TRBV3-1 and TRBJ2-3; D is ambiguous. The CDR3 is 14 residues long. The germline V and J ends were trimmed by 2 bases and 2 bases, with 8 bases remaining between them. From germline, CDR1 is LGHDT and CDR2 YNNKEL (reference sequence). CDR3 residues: CASSQSESTDTQYF. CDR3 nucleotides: TGTGCCAGCAGCCAATCCGAGTCCACAGATACGCAGTATTTT.

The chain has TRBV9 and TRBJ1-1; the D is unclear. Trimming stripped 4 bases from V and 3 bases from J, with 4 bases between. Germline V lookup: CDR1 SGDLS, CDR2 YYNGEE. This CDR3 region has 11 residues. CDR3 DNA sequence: TGTGCCAGCAGCCCCGACACTGAAGCTTTCTTT. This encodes CASSPDTEAFF.

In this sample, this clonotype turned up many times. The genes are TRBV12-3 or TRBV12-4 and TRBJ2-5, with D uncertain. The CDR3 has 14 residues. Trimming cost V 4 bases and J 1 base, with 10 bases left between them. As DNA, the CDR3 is TGTGCCAGCAGTTCCGGCGCCCCCCAAGAGACCCAGTACTTC. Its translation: CASSSGAPQETQYF.

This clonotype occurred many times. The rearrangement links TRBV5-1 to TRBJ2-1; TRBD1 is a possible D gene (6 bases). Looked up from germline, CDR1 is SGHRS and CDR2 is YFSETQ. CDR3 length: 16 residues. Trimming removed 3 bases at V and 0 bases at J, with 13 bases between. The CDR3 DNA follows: TGCGCCAGCAGCTCCCCAGGGGCCATCTCCTACAATGAGCAGTTCTTC. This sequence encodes CASSSPGAISYNEQFF.

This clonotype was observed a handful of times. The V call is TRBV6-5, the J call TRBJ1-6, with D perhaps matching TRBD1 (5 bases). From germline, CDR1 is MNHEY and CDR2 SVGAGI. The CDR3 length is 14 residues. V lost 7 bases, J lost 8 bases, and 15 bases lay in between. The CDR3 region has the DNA TGTGCCAGCAACCGATTACTGGGGGATTCACCCCTCCACTTT. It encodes CASNRLLGDSPLHF.

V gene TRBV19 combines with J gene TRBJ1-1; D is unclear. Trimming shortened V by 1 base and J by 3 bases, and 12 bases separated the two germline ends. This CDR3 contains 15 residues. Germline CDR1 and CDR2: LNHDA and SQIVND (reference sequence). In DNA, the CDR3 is TGTGCCAGTAGTATAGGGCGGGGTCTAGACACTGAAGCTTTCTTT. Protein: CASSIGRGLDTEAFF.

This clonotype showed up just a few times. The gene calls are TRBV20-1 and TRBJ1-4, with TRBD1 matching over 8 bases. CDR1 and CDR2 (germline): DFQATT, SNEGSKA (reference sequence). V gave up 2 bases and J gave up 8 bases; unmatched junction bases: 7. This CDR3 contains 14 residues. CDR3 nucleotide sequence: TGCAGTGCTAGATTAGGGACAGGTGGCGAAAAACTGTTTTTT. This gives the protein CSARLGTGGEKLFF.

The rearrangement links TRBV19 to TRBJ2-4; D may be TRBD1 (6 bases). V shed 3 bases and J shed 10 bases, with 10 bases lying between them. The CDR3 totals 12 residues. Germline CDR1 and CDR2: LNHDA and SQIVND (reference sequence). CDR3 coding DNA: TGTGCCAGTAGTATCCCCAGGGGAATTCAGTACTTC. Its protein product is CASSIPRGIQYF.

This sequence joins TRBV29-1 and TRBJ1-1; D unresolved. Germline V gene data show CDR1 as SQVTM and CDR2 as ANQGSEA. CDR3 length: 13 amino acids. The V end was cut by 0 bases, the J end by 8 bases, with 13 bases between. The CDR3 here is CSVEEGALMEAFF. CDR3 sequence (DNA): TGCAGCGTTGAAGAGGGAGCCCTTATGGAAGCTTTCTTT.